Listed here are 5 T cell receptor beta chains from one sample, sequenced in a study of CXCR3-negative and CXCR3-positive naive CD8 T cells (dated by TCRdb to between 2018 and 2020). These reads were obtained on a NextSeq 550. The Human TCR Profiling Kit (MiLaboratory) was used to make UMI-labeled 5' RACE TRB cDNA libraries. Following reprocessing of the reads by TCRdb, the data hold one row per CDR3 protein sequence and no DNA is available. The table of this sample itemizes about 48,000 distinct CDR3 sequences. The top ten clonotypes cover about 15% of the sample. Sequenced: memory CD8+ T cells from blood. The cell subset or site tag for this specimen amounts to: conventional CD8+ memory T cells (TMEM), sorted as controls. All receptors derive from a human donor in good health. Some clones in this sample may be carry-over from other donors' samples.

The CDR3 here is CSARADEGGSYNEQFF. The genes are TRBV20-1 and TRBJ2-1. Germline V gene lookup returns CDR1 DFQATT and CDR2 SNEGSKA (reference sequence). This CDR3 has 16 residues.

The genes are TRBV6-5 and TRBJ2-1; TCRdb picks TRBD2, but there is no DNA to check that call. The length of the CDR3 is 19 residues. Germline-derived CDR1 and CDR2 are MNHEY and SVGAGI. This chain's CDR3 is CASSYGPPSGGSSYNEQFF.

The rearrangement joins TRBV6-2 or TRBV6-3 to TRBJ2-3. Germline loops: CDR1 MNHEY, CDR2 SVGEGT. This CDR3 is 14 amino acids long. CDR3 sequence: CASSYLGVTDTQYF.

The chain joins TRBV7-3 to TRBJ2-2. The CDR3 covers 12 residues. Germline V gives CDR1 SGHTA, CDR2 FQGTGA. The CDR3 reads CASSLIGGELFF.

The chain carries TRBV4-2 and TRBJ2-7; there is no DNA to check the TCRdb D call of TRBD2. This CDR3 is built from 15 residues. The germline CDR1 and CDR2 sequences are LGHNA and YNFKEQ. CDR3 region: CASSQGPSGGYEQYF.